These 28 T cell receptor beta chains originate from one sample sequenced in a study of T cells in Graves' hyperthyroidism and ophthalmopathy (dated by TCRdb to between 2019 and 2020). The method was multiplex PCR. Sequencing took place on an Illumina HiSeq 2000. Amplification of TCR beta CDR3 regions was carried out from RNA transcripts. The first round of RT-PCR for the TCR CDR3 was performed with the HTBI primer set and the Qiagen OneStep RT-PCR kit. The public sequencing data were trimmed at Q25 with fastp and processed into clonotypes with MiXCR by TCRdb, which kept only in-frame beta chains. Duplicate CDR3 protein sequences are folded into a single record with the most common DNA and genes. The sample records 400,000 or so distinct CDR3 sequences, more than 14% of which are singletons. The ten most abundant clones make up about 20% of the sample. Sequencing used blood. All receptors come from a young woman with Graves' ophthalmopathy.

This clonotype showed up many times. The rearrangement links TRBV28 to TRBJ1-4, with D unclear. Trimming left V 6 bases short and J 4 bases short, with 15 bases between. The CDR3 runs to 15 residues. CDR1 is MDHEN and CDR2 is SYDVKM in the germline V gene. CDR3 amino acids: CASRYVPGDNEKLFF. CDR3 in DNA: TGTGCCAGCAGATACGTACCGGGAGATAATGAAAAACTGTTTTTT.

This clonotype was counted many times. This chain links TRBV5-5 with TRBJ1-4, with 8 bases fitting TRBD1. Trimming took 3 bases from V and 3 from J; bases not matched to a gene: 4. This CDR3 comprises 15 residues. Germline V CDR1 and CDR2: SGHKS, YYEKEE (reference sequence). CDR3 amino acids: CASSSQGESNEKLFF. CDR3 coding DNA: TGTGCCAGCAGCTCACAGGGGGAATCTAATGAAAAACTGTTTTTT.

At least ten counts were recorded for this clonotype. The V and J genes are TRBV28 and TRBJ2-3; D remains ambiguous. CDR1 is MDHEN and CDR2 is SYDVKM in the germline V gene. V lost 3 bases and J 2 bases, leaving 9 bases between the germline ends. This CDR3 is 14 amino acids long. Here the CDR3 DNA reads TGTGCCAGCAGTTTCCCCACTACCACAGATACGCAGTATTTT. Protein sequence: CASSFPTTTDTQYF.

This clonotype has at least ten counts. The chain combines TRBV3-1 with TRBJ1-1, with D perhaps matching TRBD1 (5 bases). The CDR3 is made up of 13 amino acids. V was trimmed by 1 base and J by 9 bases, leaving 12 bases between them. CDR1 LGHDT and CDR2 YNNKEL come from the germline V gene (reference sequence). The CDR3 region has the DNA TGTGCCAGCAGCCAAGGGGCCCGGGACCAAGCTTTCTTT. This gives the protein CASSQGARDQAFF.

This clonotype has only a few counts. The CDR3 region is CASRLANYNEQFF. CDR3 bases: TGTGCCAGCCGACTAGCCAACTACAATGAGCAGTTCTTC. The J gene is TRBJ2-1, the V gene TRBV6-1, with 7 bases fitting TRBD2. Germline CDR1 MNHNS, CDR2 SASEGT. The trim removed 8 bases at V and 3 bases at J, leaving 4 bases unmatched. The CDR3 is 13 residues long.

Only a few counts were recorded for this clonotype. This could be a read error, since a much larger clone is one nucleotide away. This likely comes from a read error, as the CDR3 has no conserved phenylalanine or tryptophan at its end. This sequence joins TRBV12-5 and TRBJ2-7; a weak D match, TRBD2 (6 bases). V was trimmed by 1 base and J by 5 bases, leaving 12 bases between them. This CDR3 comprises 14 residues. CDR1 is LGHNT, CDR2 FRNRAP, per germline. The CDR3 here is CASGLDGGRDEQYL. The DNA for the CDR3 is TGTGCTAGTGGTTTGGACGGGGGACGTGACGAGCAGTACCTC.

The sample holds many counts of this clonotype. The chain carries TRBV12-3 or TRBV12-4 and TRBJ2-1, with D unclear. The CDR3 consists of 13 residues. The V gene lost 8 bases and the J gene lost 0 bases, with 8 bases spanning the gap. Here the CDR3 reads CASLDGSYNEQFF. The CDR3 nucleotides read TGTGCCAGCTTGGACGGCTCCTACAATGAGCAGTTCTTC.

This clonotype was counted many times. This chain joins TRBV12-3 or TRBV12-4 and TRBJ2-1; a weak D match, TRBD2 (5 bases). CDR3 length: 15 residues. V was pared by 3 bases and J by 0 bases, with 9 bases between. The CDR3 DNA reads as TGTGCCAGCAGTTTCGGACTTGCCTCCTACAATGAGCAGTTCTTC. Its translation: CASSFGLASYNEQFF.

This clonotype was seen many times. The chain has TRBV7-8 and TRBJ1-1; TRBD1 might be the D (6 bases). Germline loops: CDR1 SGHVS, CDR2 FQNEAQ. V was shortened by 5 bases and J by 5 bases, with 15 bases between the two germline ends. There are 14 residues in the CDR3. This CDR3 is CASSPRGAKTEAFF. The CDR3 DNA is TGTGCCAGCAGCCCCAGGGGCGCGAAGACTGAAGCTTTCTTT.

J is TRBJ1-1 and V is TRBV2; tentative D call: TRBD1 (5 bases). V was clipped by 4 bases and J by 12 bases, with 12 bases between them. Germline V CDR1 and CDR2: SNHLY, FYNNEI. There are 11 residues in the CDR3. The CDR3 here is CASSVGGLSFF. In DNA, the CDR3 is TGTGCCAGCAGTGTTGGGGGGTTGTCTTTCTTT.

This clonotype has ten or more counts. This chain links TRBV27 with TRBJ1-2; 9 nucleotides align to TRBD1. J gave up 4 bases and V 4 bases, and 10 bases lay outside the gene matches. CDR1 is MNHEY, CDR2 SMNVEV, per germline (reference sequence). The CDR3 is 16 residues long. In DNA, the CDR3 is TGTGCCAGCAGTTATTCACAGGGGGCGCGTTCCTATGGCTACACCTTC. Its protein product is CASSYSQGARSYGYTF.

This clonotype was observed at least ten times. The chain recombines TRBV28 with TRBJ2-1, with TRBD2 identical over 9 bases. There are 15 residues in the CDR3. Germline CDR1 is MDHEN and CDR2 is SYDVKM. V lost 2 bases to trimming and J lost 7 bases; unmatched junction nucleotides: 6. The CDR3 protein is CASSLPGLASNEQFF. The CDR3 nucleotides read TGTGCCAGCAGTTTACCGGGACTAGCATCTAATGAGCAGTTCTTC.

This clonotype showed up many times. The V gene is TRBV4-2, the J gene TRBJ2-2; 9 bases fit TRBD1. The CDR3 length is 15 residues. The V gene end was trimmed by 1 base and the J gene end by 5 bases; junction bases not matched to a gene: 2. Germline V gene sequence: CDR1 LGHNA, CDR2 YNFKEQ. The CDR3 sequence: CASSQGQGGTGELFF. In DNA, the CDR3 is TGTGCCAGCAGCCAAGGACAGGGGGGGACCGGGGAGCTGTTTTTT.

This clonotype was detected many times. This chain joins TRBV30 and TRBJ2-1; 9 bases line up with TRBD1. Germline V gene lookup returns CDR1 GTSNPN and CDR2 SVGIG (reference sequence). The trim removed 3 bases at V and 3 bases at J, leaving 3 bases unmatched. This CDR3 has 14 residues. The CDR3: CAWSQGQGYNEQFF. The CDR3 region has the DNA TGTGCCTGGAGCCAGGGACAGGGCTACAATGAGCAGTTCTTC.

This chain uses TRBV4-2 with TRBJ2-7; weak D call: TRBD1 (8 bases). The germline gives CDR1 LGHNA, CDR2 YNFKEQ. V lost 3 bases and J lost 8, with 20 bases in between. CDR3 length: 15 amino acids. The CDR3 region has the DNA TGTGCCAGCAGCCAGGAGGACAGGGCGCGGGGGAAGCAGTACTTC. It codes for CASSQEDRARGKQYF.

Many counts were recorded for this clonotype. V gene TRBV10-1 combines with J gene TRBJ2-2; 10 nucleotides agree with TRBD1. The V and J ends lost 6 bases and 6 bases, in that order; junction bases with no gene match: 4. CDR3 size: 14 residues. The germline V gene has CDR1 WNHNN and CDR2 SYGVQD (reference sequence). The chain's CDR3 is CASSPGQGPGELFF. CDR3 in DNA: TGCGCCAGCAGCCCGGGACAGGGGCCCGGGGAGCTGTTTTTT.

Many counts were recorded for this clonotype. This chain links TRBV19 with TRBJ2-4, with D perhaps matching TRBD1 (6 bases). The V end lost 8 bases, the J end lost 4 bases, and 9 bases lay between the germline ends. The CDR3 contains 12 residues. Germline V gene data show CDR1 as LNHDA and CDR2 as SQIVND (reference sequence). For the CDR3, the DNA is TGTGCCAGTGGTCAGGGGAAAAACATTCAGTACTTC. Its protein is CASGQGKNIQYF. The full variable domain, its missing parts supplied by reference TRBV19 and TRBJ2-4, is DGGITQSPKYLFRKEGQNVTLSCEQNLNHDAMYWYRQDPGQGLRLIYYSQIVNDFQKGDIAEGYSVSREKKESFPLTVTSAQKNPTAFYLCASGQGKNIQYFGAGTRLSVL.

Comment on this clonotype: This may come from a read error, since a much larger clone is one base off. The chain employs TRBV10-3 and TRBJ1-1, with 9 bases fitting TRBD1. Per germline, CDR1 ENHRY and CDR2 SYGVKD. With V trimmed by 4 bases and J by 4 bases, 7 bases remained unmatched. The CDR3 is 15 residues long. CDR3 DNA sequence: TGTGCCATCAGTGGCACAAGACAGGGGGGCACTGAAGCTTTCTTT. Residues: CAISGTRQGGTEAFF.

V and J are TRBV7-3 and TRBJ2-3; D unresolved. This CDR3 is 15 amino acids long. The germline V and J ends were trimmed by 2 bases and 4 bases, with 13 bases remaining between them. Germline V lookup: CDR1 SGHTA, CDR2 FQGTGA. The CDR3 spells CASSLLAASADTQYF. The CDR3 nucleotides are TGTGCCAGCAGCTTACTTGCTGCTAGTGCAGATACGCAGTATTTT.

This clonotype was seen many times. The chain recombines TRBV7-8 with TRBJ1-6; TRBD1 matches 8 bases. J lost 9 bases, V lost 0 bases, and 7 bases had no gene match. The germline V gene encodes CDR1 SGHVS and CDR2 FQNEAQ. The length of the CDR3 is 16 residues. This chain's CDR3 is CASSLAGGTGGSPLHF. CDR3 DNA: TGTGCCAGCAGCTTAGCGGGCGGGACAGGCGGTTCACCCCTCCACTTT.

This clonotype was seen only a few times. A much larger clonotype is one base distant, so this may be a read error. V is TRBV28 and J is TRBJ1-5; D gene unclear. The germline gives CDR1 MDHEN, CDR2 SYDVKM. Trimming pared 6 bases from V and 9 bases from J, leaving 3 bases between. The CDR3 is 9 amino acids. As DNA, the CDR3 is TGTGCCAGCAGATCGCCCCAGCATTTT. Its protein is CASRSPQHF.

On this clonotype: Given a much more abundant clone one base away, this may be a read error. The chain couples TRBV25-1 to TRBJ1-1; 9 nucleotides agree with TRBD1. The CDR3 runs 15 residues. Germline CDR1 reads MGHDK; CDR2 reads SYGVNS. Here the CDR3 reads CAGSDSDRGYSEAFF. The CDR3 coding sequence is TGTGCCGGCAGTGATTCGGACAGGGGTTATTCTGAAGCTTTCTTT. Variable domain in full (rest from reference TRBV25-1 and TRBJ1-1): EADIYQTPRYLVIGTGKKITLECSQTMGHDKMYWYQQDPGMELHLIHYSYGVNSTEKGDLSSESTVSRIRTEHFPLTLESARPSHTSQYLCAGSDSDRGYSEAFFGQGTRLTVV.

The CDR3 here is CTGSSLSGELFF. The CDR3 coding sequence is TGTACCGGCAGTTCATTGTCCGGGGAGCTGTTTTTT. The chain uses TRBV28 and TRBJ2-2; D call uncertain. The CDR3 has 12 residues. The germline V gene encodes CDR1 MDHEN and CDR2 SYDVKM.

The chain links TRBV20-1 to TRBJ2-1; 8 bases are a match to TRBD1. The V gene's germline CDR1 is DFQATT and CDR2 SNEGSKA (reference sequence). Trimming cost V 4 bases and J 8 bases; bases outside gene matches: 10. This CDR3 has 14 amino acids. CDR3 sequence (DNA): TGCAGTGCTACCGGGACAGGATTTCCCGATGAGCAGTTCTTC. Amino acids: CSATGTGFPDEQFF.

This clonotype appeared many times. The CDR3 sequence: CAWRVRGPYYGYTF. CDR3 nucleotide sequence: TGTGCCTGGAGAGTACGGGGACCTTACTATGGCTACACCTTC. This chain joins TRBV30 and TRBJ1-2, with D perhaps TRBD1 (5 bases). The CDR3 is made up of 14 amino acids. Trimming shortened V by 3 bases and J by 3 bases, and 14 bases separated the two germline ends. Germline CDR1 and CDR2: GTSNPN and SVGIG (reference sequence). Combining the CDR3 with reference TRBV30 and TRBJ1-2 gives the whole variable domain SQTIHQWPATLVQPVGSPLSLECTVEGTSNPNLYWYRQAAGRGLQLLFYSVGIGQISSEVPQNLSASRPQDRQFILSSKKLLLSDSGFYLCAWRVRGPYYGYTFGSGTRLTVV.

The table lists this clonotype with many counts. The chain uses TRBV20-1 and TRBJ2-3; 16 nucleotides agree with TRBD2. The germline V gene encodes CDR1 DFQATT and CDR2 SNEGSKA (reference sequence). The junction had 8 bases not matched to a gene; V was cut back by 6 bases and J by 8 bases. The CDR3 extends over 15 amino acids. CDR3 sequence: CSAGTSGGAMGTQYF. Here the CDR3 DNA reads TGCAGTGCGGGGACTAGCGGGGGGGCGATGGGTACGCAGTATTTT.

This clonotype was observed at least ten times. The chain links TRBV5-1 to TRBJ1-1, with 7 bases matching TRBD1. Germline values: CDR1 SGHRS, CDR2 YFSETQ. J was trimmed by 6 bases and V by 4 bases; bases with no gene match: 9. The CDR3 is 14 residues long. The CDR3 DNA follows: TGCGCCAGCAGCCGCGGACAGGTTGACGCTGAAGCTTTCTTT. Translated, it gives CASSRGQVDAEAFF.

This clonotype occurred many times. V and J are TRBV6-1 and TRBJ2-4; perhaps TRBD2 as D (5 bases). The CDR3 spans 15 residues. The germline V gene encodes CDR1 MNHNS and CDR2 SASEGT. The V end was cut by 5 bases, the J end by 1 base, with 12 bases between. CDR3 coding DNA: TGTGCCAGCAGTACGGGGATTGGGGCCAAAAACATTCAGTACTTC. Amino acids: CASSTGIGAKNIQYF.